The rows below give T cell receptor beta chains drawn from one sample of a study of T cells after yellow fever vaccination. Each CDR3 protein is one row after TCRdb ran MiXCR on the 5' RACE reads. The sample has hundreds of thousands of distinct CDR3 sequences, around 5.2% seen once. Sequencing used CD4+ T cells sorted from PBMCs, obtained on the day of the yellow fever booster vaccination. The receptors come from a man aged 18 to 35 who received the YFV17D yellow fever vaccine. Each CDR3 is given with its conserved first and last residue. Fields, in order: J gene, V gene, clone size, D gene, CDR3 DNA, CDR3 protein. A D gene is named only where the DNA matches it firmly. Only some rows state a clone size, as once, few, many or a class for expanded clones.

j_gene: TRBJ1-6
v_gene: TRBV12-3/TRBV12-4
abundance: few
d_gene: NA
CDR3nt: TGTGCCAGCCGCCGGACAAGCTCCTATAATTCACCCCTCCACTTT
CDR3aa: CASRRTSSYNSPLHF

j_gene: TRBJ2-5
v_gene: TRBV7-9
abundance: few
d_gene: NA
CDR3nt: TGTGCCAGCAGCTTAGGGGGACACCAGTACTTC
CDR3aa: CASSLGGHQYF

j_gene: TRBJ2-3
v_gene: TRBV10-3
abundance: many
d_gene: TRBD1
CDR3nt: TGTGCCATCAGTGAAGGGACAGTCCACACAGATACGCAGTATTTT
CDR3aa: CAISEGTVHTDTQYF

j_gene: TRBJ2-1
v_gene: TRBV6-2/TRBV6-3
abundance: NA
d_gene: NA
CDR3nt: TGTGCCAGCAGTTACTCCCTCGGGTTGGGGTCCCTAGCGGAGCAGTTCTTC
CDR3aa: CASSYSLGLGSLAEQFF

j_gene: TRBJ2-5
v_gene: TRBV5-1
abundance: NA
d_gene: NA
CDR3nt: TGCGCCAGCAGCTTGGCCCAGGGGCGACAGGACCAAGAGACCCAGTACTTC
CDR3aa: CASSLAQGRQDQETQYF

j_gene: TRBJ2-2
v_gene: TRBV25-1
abundance: few
d_gene: NA
CDR3nt: TGTGCCAGCAGTTATTCCAGTTACACCGGGGAGCTGTTTTTT
CDR3aa: CASSYSSYTGELFF

j_gene: TRBJ1-3
v_gene: TRBV11-2
abundance: many
d_gene: NA
CDR3nt: TGTGCCAGCAGCTCCCAGACAGGAAGGGGAAACACCATATATTTT
CDR3aa: CASSSQTGRGNTIYF

j_gene: TRBJ2-3
v_gene: TRBV4-2
abundance: NA
d_gene: TRBD2
CDR3nt: TGTGCCAGCAGCCACGCGGGACTAGCCGCAGATACGCAGTATTTT
CDR3aa: CASSHAGLAADTQYF

j_gene: TRBJ2-3
v_gene: TRBV5-1
abundance: many
d_gene: NA
CDR3nt: TGCGCCAGCAGCTTGGTCGGTTTGGATACGCAGTATTTT
CDR3aa: CASSLVGLDTQYF

j_gene: TRBJ2-7
v_gene: TRBV11-2
abundance: many
d_gene: NA
CDR3nt: TGTGCCAGCAGCTTAGAGTTCCGGAGCTCCTACGAGCAGTACTTC
CDR3aa: CASSLEFRSSYEQYF

j_gene: TRBJ1-5
v_gene: TRBV20-1
abundance: many
d_gene: NA
CDR3nt: TGCAGTGCTAGTTCGGGGTTGGATCAGCCCCAGCATTTT
CDR3aa: CSASSGLDQPQHF

j_gene: TRBJ2-1
v_gene: TRBV5-1
abundance: NA
d_gene: NA
CDR3nt: TGCGCCAGCAGCTCCCGGGGCGGAAACAATGAGCAGTTCTTC
CDR3aa: CASSSRGGNNEQFF

j_gene: TRBJ2-7
v_gene: TRBV5-6
abundance: once
d_gene: TRBD1
CDR3nt: TGTGCCAGCAGCTTGCAGGACAGGGGGCCGGCCTACGAGCAGTACTTC
CDR3aa: CASSLQDRGPAYEQYF

j_gene: TRBJ1-2
v_gene: TRBV6-5
abundance: many
d_gene: NA
CDR3nt: TGTGCCAGCAGTTACGAGGGGAGGGATGGCTACACCTTC
CDR3aa: CASSYEGRDGYTF

j_gene: TRBJ2-7
v_gene: TRBV6-6
abundance: NA
d_gene: NA
CDR3nt: TGTGCCAGCAGCCCAGAGAAGGGACTGTCCTACGAGCAGTACTTC
CDR3aa: CASSPEKGLSYEQYF

j_gene: TRBJ1-5
v_gene: TRBV12-3/TRBV12-4
abundance: NA
d_gene: NA
CDR3nt: TGTGCCAGCAGTTTAACAGGGCCAGGGCCCCAGCATTTT
CDR3aa: CASSLTGPGPQHF

j_gene: TRBJ2-4
v_gene: TRBV4-3
abundance: many
d_gene: NA
CDR3nt: TGCGCCAGCAGCCAAGGTTTCGGTCGGGAACGGTACTTC
CDR3aa: CASSQGFGRERYF

j_gene: TRBJ1-5
v_gene: TRBV24-1
abundance: few
d_gene: NA
CDR3nt: TGTGCCACCAGTGATATGAATCAGCCCCAGCATTTT
CDR3aa: CATSDMNQPQHF

j_gene: TRBJ1-2
v_gene: TRBV7-3
abundance: many
d_gene: NA
CDR3nt: TGTGCCAGCAGACGGGGCTTAGACTATGGCTACACCTTC
CDR3aa: CASRRGLDYGYTF

j_gene: TRBJ2-3
v_gene: TRBV7-9
abundance: NA
d_gene: TRBD2
CDR3nt: TGTGCCAGCAGCTTAATAGCGGGGGGAGATACGCAGTATTTT
CDR3aa: CASSLIAGGDTQYF

j_gene: TRBJ1-1
v_gene: TRBV4-3
abundance: few
d_gene: NA
CDR3nt: TGCGCCAGCAGCCAAGATCCAGGGAGAGGAACTGAAGCTTTCTTT
CDR3aa: CASSQDPGRGTEAFF

j_gene: TRBJ1-1
v_gene: TRBV5-1
abundance: NA
d_gene: TRBD1
CDR3nt: TGCGCCAGCAGCTCCCAGGGGGCAGCGAACACTGAAGCTTTCTTT
CDR3aa: CASSSQGAANTEAFF

j_gene: TRBJ1-1
v_gene: TRBV5-1
abundance: many
d_gene: NA
CDR3nt: TGCGCCAGCACCTCCGCGGTAACGAACACTGAAGCTTTCTTT
CDR3aa: CASTSAVTNTEAFF

j_gene: TRBJ2-1
v_gene: TRBV7-3
abundance: NA
d_gene: NA
CDR3nt: TGTGCCAGCAGCCCGAAACCCGGGGGCCTAGGAAGCAATGAGCAGTTCTTC
CDR3aa: CASSPKPGGLGSNEQFF

j_gene: TRBJ2-2
v_gene: TRBV5-6
abundance: few
d_gene: TRBD1
CDR3nt: TGTGCCAGCAGCTTGCGCCGGGACAGTTCCGCCGGGGAGCTGTTTTTT
CDR3aa: CASSLRRDSSAGELFF

j_gene: TRBJ1-1
v_gene: TRBV12-3/TRBV12-4
abundance: many
d_gene: NA
CDR3nt: TGTGCCAGCAGTTTCGTTCGGGGGAACACTGAAGCTTTCTTT
CDR3aa: CASSFVRGNTEAFF

j_gene: TRBJ2-5
v_gene: TRBV20-1
abundance: few
d_gene: NA
CDR3nt: TGCAGTGCCCAGGGTAGCGGAGAGACCCAGTACTTC
CDR3aa: CSAQGSGETQYF

j_gene: TRBJ1-1
v_gene: TRBV7-8
abundance: few
d_gene: NA
CDR3nt: TGTGCCAGCAGCGTAACTCTGGGGGGAAACACTGAAGCTTTCTTT
CDR3aa: CASSVTLGGNTEAFF

j_gene: TRBJ2-3
v_gene: TRBV2
abundance: NA
d_gene: TRBD2
CDR3nt: TGTGCCAGCAGTGAAAAGCTAGCGGGGGCCCCGCAGTATTTT
CDR3aa: CASSEKLAGAPQYF

j_gene: TRBJ2-3
v_gene: TRBV7-9
abundance: many
d_gene: NA
CDR3nt: TGTGCCAGCAGCTTAAATCTGGGCGCAGATACGCAGTATTTT
CDR3aa: CASSLNLGADTQYF

j_gene: TRBJ2-5
v_gene: TRBV12-3/TRBV12-4
abundance: many
d_gene: TRBD2
CDR3nt: TGTGCCAGCAGTTCTGGACTAGACGGGACCCAGTACTTC
CDR3aa: CASSSGLDGTQYF

j_gene: TRBJ2-2
v_gene: TRBV10-3
abundance: NA
d_gene: TRBD2
CDR3nt: TGTGCCATCAGGCTACCCCCGTCACTAGCGGCGGGGACCGGGGAGCTGTTTTTT
CDR3aa: CAIRLPPSLAAGTGELFF

j_gene: TRBJ1-1
v_gene: TRBV7-9
abundance: NA
d_gene: NA
CDR3nt: TGTGCCAGCAGCTTACAAGACCCGAACACTGAAGCTTTCTTT
CDR3aa: CASSLQDPNTEAFF

j_gene: TRBJ1-1
v_gene: TRBV6-2/TRBV6-3
abundance: few
d_gene: TRBD1
CDR3nt: TGTGCCAGCAGTTTACTGGGACAGGGTTTCACTGAAGCTTTCTTT
CDR3aa: CASSLLGQGFTEAFF

j_gene: TRBJ1-1
v_gene: TRBV18
abundance: few
d_gene: NA
CDR3nt: TGTGCCAGCTCACCAACTGTTTTAGGATTGAACACTGAAGCTTTCTTT
CDR3aa: CASSPTVLGLNTEAFF

j_gene: TRBJ2-3
v_gene: TRBV7-2
abundance: many
d_gene: NA
CDR3nt: TGTGCCAGCAGCTTAGCTGGGACCCCAGCCCCTCATACGCAGTATTTT
CDR3aa: CASSLAGTPAPHTQYF

j_gene: TRBJ2-2
v_gene: TRBV29-1
abundance: NA
d_gene: TRBD1
CDR3nt: TGCAGCGTGGGGACAGGATGGGGTATGGGCGGGGAGCTGTTTTTT
CDR3aa: CSVGTGWGMGGELFF

j_gene: TRBJ2-5
v_gene: TRBV20-1
abundance: NA
d_gene: TRBD1
CDR3nt: TGCAGTGCTCACGGACAGGGGCAAGAGACCCAGTACTTC
CDR3aa: CSAHGQGQETQYF

j_gene: TRBJ1-2
v_gene: TRBV5-1
abundance: few
d_gene: TRBD1
CDR3nt: TGCGCCAGCAGCGCGCGACAGGGTGCGCCTCTCGGCTACACCTTC
CDR3aa: CASSARQGAPLGYTF

j_gene: TRBJ2-7
v_gene: TRBV7-9
abundance: few
d_gene: NA
CDR3nt: TGTGCCAGCAGCCCCGAGGGGGTCCACGAGCAGTACTTC
CDR3aa: CASSPEGVHEQYF

j_gene: TRBJ1-5
v_gene: TRBV7-9
abundance: few
d_gene: NA
CDR3nt: TGTGCCAGCAGCTTAGAGTCGGGTCAGCCCCAGCATTTT
CDR3aa: CASSLESGQPQHF

j_gene: TRBJ2-4
v_gene: TRBV7-3
abundance: few
d_gene: NA
CDR3nt: TGTGCCAGCAGCCCTGACAGCCAAAACATTCAGTACTTC
CDR3aa: CASSPDSQNIQYF

j_gene: TRBJ1-5
v_gene: TRBV23-1
abundance: NA
d_gene: TRBD1
CDR3nt: TGCGCCAGCACCCCACCGGACAGGGTACAGCCCCAGCATTTT
CDR3aa: CASTPPDRVQPQHF

j_gene: TRBJ2-7
v_gene: TRBV7-3
abundance: NA
d_gene: TRBD1
CDR3nt: TGTGCCAGCAGCGGAGGGACAGGGAGCTCCTACGAGCAGTACTTC
CDR3aa: CASSGGTGSSYEQYF

j_gene: TRBJ2-2
v_gene: TRBV20-1
abundance: many
d_gene: NA
CDR3nt: TGCAGTGCTAGAAGACAGAACACCGGGGAGCTGTTTTTT
CDR3aa: CSARRQNTGELFF

j_gene: TRBJ1-6
v_gene: TRBV7-2
abundance: NA
d_gene: NA
CDR3nt: TGTGCCAGCAGCCAGGACGGAACGATCTATAATTCACCCCTCCACTTT
CDR3aa: CASSQDGTIYNSPLHF

j_gene: TRBJ1-2
v_gene: TRBV29-1
abundance: NA
d_gene: NA
CDR3nt: TGCAGCATAGGGTTCAGCTACACCTTC
CDR3aa: CSIGFSYTF

j_gene: TRBJ1-6
v_gene: TRBV20-1
abundance: NA
d_gene: NA
CDR3nt: TGCAGTGCTAGGGCCGACAAACATAATTCACCCCTCCACTTT
CDR3aa: CSARADKHNSPLHF

j_gene: TRBJ2-3
v_gene: TRBV10-3
abundance: many
d_gene: NA
CDR3nt: TGTGCCATCAGTAAGACTGATACGCAGTATTTT
CDR3aa: CAISKTDTQYF

j_gene: TRBJ1-5
v_gene: TRBV7-2
abundance: NA
d_gene: NA
CDR3nt: TGTGCCAGCAGCTTCGGGGATATTCAGCCCCAGCATTTT
CDR3aa: CASSFGDIQPQHF

j_gene: TRBJ2-2
v_gene: TRBV25-1
abundance: many
d_gene: NA
CDR3nt: TGTGCCAGCAGTGAATTCTGGGCGTCCGGGGAGCTGTTTTTT
CDR3aa: CASSEFWASGELFF

j_gene: TRBJ2-1
v_gene: TRBV6-1
abundance: NA
d_gene: TRBD1
CDR3nt: TGTGCCAGCAGGGCGACAGGGCCAGACAATGAGCAGTTCTTC
CDR3aa: CASRATGPDNEQFF

j_gene: TRBJ2-5
v_gene: TRBV7-2
abundance: many
d_gene: NA
CDR3nt: TGTGCCAGCAGCTTAGCGCCCCAAGAGACCCAGTACTTC
CDR3aa: CASSLAPQETQYF

j_gene: TRBJ1-5
v_gene: TRBV6-5
abundance: NA
d_gene: TRBD1
CDR3nt: TGTGCCAGTGCAGACAGGGGCAGCAATCAGCCCCAGCATTTT
CDR3aa: CASADRGSNQPQHF